The clone carrying this TCR beta chain was seen only once. What it binds is not known. These data originate in a study of vaccination and CD4 T cells after COVID-19. Study context: PCR on nasal swabs identified SARS-CoV-2 in convalescent patients, of whom nine were mild and one severe.

V gave up 7 bases and J gave up 9 bases, with 13 bases separating them. CDR3 length: 12 residues. Germline V CDR1 and CDR2: MNHEY, SVGEGT. Treatment noted: approximately nine-day PBMC culture with coronavirus spike peptide pools or control peptides (ViraFEST assay). Sequenced with the Oncomine TCR Beta short-read assay was DNA taken from cultured CD4+ T cells. MiXCR, run by TCRdb on the PCR reads, gives a single entry per CDR3 protein. This sample has about 15,000 distinct CDR3 sequences, with 52% found just once. The sample comprised CD4+ T cells from blood, cultured in vitro. The chain has TRBV6-2 or TRBV6-3 and TRBJ2-1; D unresolved. The sequence was obtained from a human donor who had recovered from COVID-19. The CDR3 loop reads CASKNRELEQFF. The DNA of the CDR3 is TGTGCCAGCAAGAATCGTGAGCTTGAGCAGTTCTTC.